What follows are 5 T cell receptor beta chains derived from one specimen sequenced in a study of neurological immune-mediated disorders. TCRdb re-called the 5' RACE reads with MiXCR, one entry per CDR3 protein. The sample lists around 20,000 distinct CDR3 sequences, around 9.3% occurring once. Sequenced material: PBMCs. These receptors all stem from a woman aged 55-69 years with HTLV-1-associated myelopathy (HAM/TSP).

This clonotype was found many times. The chain couples TRBV4-2 to TRBJ2-7, with TRBD2 identical over 11 bases. The CDR3 sequence is 14 residues long. In germline, CDR1 is LGHNA, CDR2 YNFKEQ. The J segment lost 2 bases and the V segment lost 6 bases, leaving 3 bases of the junction unmatched. CDR3 DNA sequence: TGTGCCAGCAGGCTAGCGGGGGGCCCCTACGAGCAGTACTTC. This translates into CASRLAGGPYEQYF.

This clonotype was found many times. V usage is TRBV5-1 and J usage is TRBJ1-1; 9 bases are shared with TRBD1. The CDR3 runs to 16 residues. CDR1 and CDR2 from the germline V gene are SGHRS and YFSETQ. V shed 5 bases, J shed 2 bases, and the junction held 10 bases outside the gene matches. CDR3 DNA sequence: TGCGCCAGCAGGCAAGGACAGGGGATCGGTAACACTGAAGCTTTCTTT. Protein product: CASRQGQGIGNTEAFF.

The rearrangement links TRBV5-1 to TRBJ2-7, with 14 positions matching TRBD2. The V segment lost 4 bases and the J segment 4 bases; nucleotides outside the gene matches: 7. This CDR3 has 16 amino acids. Per germline, CDR1 SGHRS and CDR2 YFSETQ. CDR3 region: CASSLRLAGGQYEQYF. The CDR3, as DNA: TGCGCCAGCAGCCTCCGACTAGCGGGGGGGCAATACGAGCAGTACTTC.

The chain recombines TRBV11-2 with TRBJ2-7; possible D gene TRBD1, 6 bases. The CDR3 loop spans 16 amino acids. The germline V gene encodes CDR1 SGHAT and CDR2 FQNNGV. The V end lost 6 bases, the J end lost 7 bases, and 25 bases lay between the germline ends. CDR3 nucleotides: TGTGCCAGCAGAAGGGCGACAGGAGGAGTTTTCAGTGAGCAGTACTTC. Residues: CASRRATGGVFSEQYF.

This clonotype appeared many times. The chain carries TRBV5-1 and TRBJ1-2; TRBD1 might be the D (5 bases). The CDR3 consists of 15 residues. V was trimmed by 1 base and J by 4 bases, leaving 14 bases between them. Per the germline V gene, CDR1 is SGHRS and CDR2 is YFSETQ. The CDR3 region is CASSLQGGPIYGYTF. CDR3 nucleotides: TGCGCCAGCAGCTTGCAGGGTGGCCCGATCTATGGCTACACCTTC.